The entry below describes one T cell receptor (beta chain). What it recognizes is unknown. It was template switching that added a universal primer site, and there were unique molecular identifiers on the cDNA. TCRdb reprocessed the 5' RACE reads with MiXCR, giving one entry per CDR3 protein. The sample carries around 1.7 million distinct CDR3 sequences, about 32% recorded once. The record originates from a study of identical twins. Points from the study as a whole: Abundant beta clonotypes from cord blood bore fewer insertions; memory repertoires lacked this pattern.

This sequence was found in a newborn girl in good health. The material sequenced was cord blood.

This CDR3 reads CSARGLAGIDTGELFF. CDR3 DNA: TGCAGTGCTAGAGGACTAGCGGGGATCGACACCGGGGAGCTGTTTTTT. V is TRBV20-1 and J is TRBJ2-2, with 11 bases identical to TRBD2. Germline V gene lookup returns CDR1 DFQATT and CDR2 SNEGSKA (reference sequence). The CDR3 has 16 amino acids. V lost 1 base, J lost 3 bases, and 4 bases stayed unmatched.